The 2 T cell receptor beta chains in this list originate from one sample, sequenced in a study of OX40 agonist ivuxolimab in advanced cancers. Generated by immunoSEQ multiplex PCR, the TCRdb table keeps only in-frame clones and is missing some. The profile shows 60,000 to 65,000 clones, 80% to 90% of them singletons. The material was CD4+ or CD8+ T cells sorted from blood, obtained in a trial of the OX40 agonist ivuxolimab. These receptors were collected from an adult with an advanced solid tumor such as melanoma, head and neck, liver or kidney cancer.

This rearrangement joins TRBV6-1 to TRBJ1-3, with D hard to call. The ends were cut back, 7 bases at V and 0 bases at J, with 10 bases in the middle. Germline values: CDR1 MNHNS, CDR2 SASEGT. This CDR3 is built from 14 residues. CDR3 in DNA: TGTGCCAGCACTGCCGGGTTCTCTGGAAACACCATATATTTT. This sequence encodes CASTAGFSGNTIYF.

This chain uses TRBV7-9 with TRBJ2-7; a possible D gene is TRBD1 (5 bases). With 4 bases removed from V and 3 bases from J, the gap between germline ends came to 7 bases. In germline, CDR1 is SEHNR, CDR2 FQNEAQ (reference sequence). This CDR3 is 12 amino acids long. The CDR3 is CASSYDSYEQYF. DNA for the CDR3: TGTGCCAGCAGCTACGACAGCTACGAGCAGTACTTC.